Each of the 9 T cell receptor beta chains below was sequenced from the same sample in a study of identifying expanded T cells in peripheral blood. Repertoires were generated with immunoSEQ multiplex PCR, while TCRdb's copy carries only in-frame clones and drops some. The data contain more than 75,000 clones, about 86% of them singletons. Sequencing input: blood. Receptor source: a person between 18 and 69 years old in good health.

The V gene is TRBV19, the J gene TRBJ2-1; 7 bases match TRBD2. CDR3 size: 14 residues. J lost 6 bases, V lost 5 bases, and 7 bases had no gene match. The V gene's germline CDR1 is LNHDA and CDR2 SQIVND (reference sequence). For the CDR3, the DNA is TGTGCCAGTAGTTCGACCCAGCGGGGCAATGAGCAGTTCTTC. Translating gives CASSSTQRGNEQFF.

This sequence joins TRBV10-3 and TRBJ2-7; D gene unclear. Germline V gene data show CDR1 as ENHRY and CDR2 as SYGVKD. V dropped 2 bases and J dropped 3 bases, with 8 bases sitting between them. The CDR3 sequence is 13 residues long. In DNA, the CDR3 is TGTGCCATCAGTGAGGTCACGGACTACGAGCAGTACTTC. Its translation is CAISEVTDYEQYF.

V is TRBV19 and J is TRBJ1-4; D might be TRBD1 (6 bases). The CDR3 covers 15 residues. V was cut by 3 bases and J by 6 bases, with 14 bases left in between. Germline values: CDR1 LNHDA, CDR2 SQIVND (reference sequence). The CDR3 here is CASSMFGGGDEKLFF. As DNA, the CDR3 is TGTGCCAGTAGTATGTTCGGGGGCGGCGATGAAAAACTGTTTTTT.

The chain has TRBV29-1 and TRBJ2-3; D may correspond to TRBD1 or TRBD2 (6 bases each). CDR3 length equals 12 residues. Trimming removed 4 bases at V and 2 bases at J, with 7 bases between. Germline V gene data show CDR1 as SQVTM and CDR2 as ANQGSEA. The CDR3 protein is CSVGGATDTQYF. The CDR3 DNA follows: TGCAGCGTTGGGGGGGCCACAGATACGCAGTATTTT.

The chain uses TRBV18 and TRBJ1-1, with TRBD1 matching 9 bases. CDR3 length equals 16 residues. The trim removed 4 bases at V and 0 bases at J, leaving 6 bases unmatched. From germline, CDR1 is KGHSH and CDR2 LQKENI. CDR3 coding DNA: TGTGCCAGCTCACGAGGGACAGGGAATATGAACACTGAAGCTTTCTTT. Translating it yields CASSRGTGNMNTEAFF.

This chain links TRBV4-3 with TRBJ1-1; the match to TRBD1 covers 8 bases. V shed 4 bases and J 1 base; nucleotides not matched to a gene: 8. The V gene's germline CDR1 is LGHNA and CDR2 YSLEER. The CDR3 extends over 16 amino acids. CDR3 in amino acids: CASSLSRGLGNTEAFF. CDR3 DNA sequence: TGCGCCAGCAGCCTAAGCAGGGGGCTGGGGAACACTGAAGCTTTCTTT.

The genes are TRBV9 and TRBJ1-6; D is undetermined. CDR1 is SGDLS, CDR2 YYNGEE, per germline. V was pared by 3 bases and J by 3 bases, with 7 bases between. CDR3 size: 14 residues. The CDR3: CASSEDIYNSPLHF. CDR3 nucleotides: TGTGCCAGCAGCGAAGACATCTATAATTCACCCCTCCACTTT. The full variable domain, rest sourced from reference TRBV9 and TRBJ1-6, is DSGVTQTPKHLITATGQRVTLRCSPRSGDLSVYWYQQSLDQGLQFLIQYYNGEERAKGNILERFSAQQFPDLHSELNLSSLELGDSALYFCASSEDIYNSPLHFGNGTRLTVT.

The V gene is TRBV13, the J gene TRBJ2-1; the D is unclear. The germline V gene encodes CDR1 PRHDT and CDR2 FYEKMQ (reference sequence). The CDR3 is made up of 14 amino acids. V gave up 3 bases and J gave up 5 bases, with 11 bases separating them. The chain's CDR3 is CASSFVQRDNEQFF. The CDR3 DNA sequence: TGTGCCAGCAGCTTTGTACAGAGAGACAATGAGCAGTTCTTC.

The V and J genes are TRBV7-9 and TRBJ1-1; perhaps TRBD1 as D (5 bases). CDR1 and CDR2 (germline): SEHNR, FQNEAQ (reference sequence). This CDR3 has 12 residues. V lost 1 base, J lost 6 bases, and 6 bases lay in between. CDR3 region: CASSLVGPEAFF. The CDR3 coding sequence is TGTGCCAGCAGCTTAGTGGGGCCTGAAGCTTTCTTT.